The rows below give T cell receptor beta chains drawn from one sample of a study of T cells in Graves' hyperthyroidism and ophthalmopathy. TCRdb used MiXCR to reprocess the multiplex PCR reads, holding one entry per CDR3 protein. This sample has approximately 640,000 distinct CDR3 sequences, with 15% to 20% found just once. The sequenced sample consisted of blood. Receptors originate from a woman aged 30 to 39 with Graves' hyperthyroidism. Each CDR3 is given with its conserved first and last residue. The order of the fields is V gene, J gene, clone size, CDR3 length, D gene, CDR3 protein, CDR3 DNA. D genes are given only for firm matches. The listing skips clone size in some rows; elsewhere it reads once, few, many or a size class.

v_gene: TRBV15; j_gene: TRBJ2-5; abundance: many; len: 15; d_gene: NA; CDR3aa: CATSRSISLQETQYF; CDR3nt: TGTGCCACCAGCAGATCTATTAGTCTCCAAGAGACCCAGTACTTC
v_gene: TRBV24-1; j_gene: TRBJ1-5; abundance: few; len: 12; d_gene: NA; CDR3aa: CATSVGDQPQHF; CDR3nt: TGTGCCACCAGTGTCGGGGATCAGCCCCAGCATTTT
v_gene: TRBV5-1; j_gene: TRBJ2-3; abundance: many; len: 14; d_gene: NA; CDR3aa: CASSWQGYTDTQYF; CDR3nt: TGCGCCAGCAGCTGGCAGGGTTACACAGATACGCAGTATTTT
v_gene: TRBV20-1; j_gene: TRBJ1-1; abundance: many; len: 14; d_gene: NA; CDR3aa: CSAPGSAGHGEAFF; CDR3nt: TGCAGTGCTCCCGGTAGTGCGGGGCATGGTGAAGCTTTCTTT
v_gene: TRBV28; j_gene: TRBJ2-5; abundance: many; len: 16; d_gene: NA; CDR3aa: CASSLYKGRGGETQYF; CDR3nt: TGTGCCAGCAGTTTATATAAGGGTCGAGGGGGAGAGACCCAGTACTTC
v_gene: TRBV27; j_gene: TRBJ2-3; abundance: once; len: 14; d_gene: NA; CDR3aa: CASKVLAVTDTQYF; CDR3nt: TGTGCCAGCAAGGTGCTTGCAGTCACAGATACGCAGTATTTT
v_gene: TRBV27; j_gene: TRBJ2-3; abundance: many; len: 14; d_gene: TRBD1; CDR3aa: CASSTGGSADTQYF; CDR3nt: TGTGCCAGCAGTACAGGGGGCTCGGCAGATACGCAGTATTTT
v_gene: TRBV28; j_gene: TRBJ2-3; abundance: many; len: 15; d_gene: NA; CDR3aa: CASSLGSSSTDTQYF; CDR3nt: TGTGCCAGCAGTTTAGGGAGCTCTAGCACAGATACGCAGTATTTT
v_gene: TRBV5-1; j_gene: TRBJ1-1; abundance: NA; len: 15; d_gene: NA; CDR3aa: CASSLGPGGTTEAFF; CDR3nt: TGCGCCAGCAGCTTGGGTCCGGGAGGGACCACTGAAGCTTTCTTT
v_gene: TRBV2; j_gene: TRBJ2-5; abundance: NA; len: 13; d_gene: NA; CDR3aa: CASDSTGVETQYF; CDR3nt: TGTGCCAGCGACTCGACGGGAGTAGAGACCCAGTACTTC